These T cell receptor beta chains were read from a single sample in a study of Ad26.COV2.S vaccination and SARS-CoV-2 variants. Only in-frame clones appear in the TCRdb table, and some are missing; sequencing was by immunoSEQ multiplex PCR. The sample lists about 410,000 clones, 88% occurring once. The input for sequencing was peripheral blood, taken in a trial of Ad26.COV2.S vaccine versus placebo. Receptors were obtained from a person aged 18-60 years who received the Ad26.COV2.S COVID-19 vaccine or a placebo. The CDR3 runs from the conserved cysteine through the conserved F or W. Fields, in order: D gene, clone size, CDR3 length, V gene, J gene, CDR3 DNA, CDR3 protein. D genes are given only for firm matches. Clone size is stated in some rows and not others, as once, few, many or a class when expanded.

>TRBD1|-|13|TRBV5-6|TRBJ1-2
TGTGCCAGCAGCTTGTCCGGGACAGGTGGCTACACCTTC
CASSLSGTGGYTF
>-|once|15|TRBV2|TRBJ1-3
TGTGCCAGCAGTTTCCAGGGACTCTCTGGAAACACCATATATTTT
CASSFQGLSGNTIYF
>-|-|12|TRBV11-2|TRBJ2-3
TGTGCCAGCAGCCCAGCAAGAGATACGCAGTATTTT
CASSPARDTQYF
>-|-|13|TRBV5-5|TRBJ2-5
TGTGCCAGCACCCCCCCCACTCAAGAGACCCAGTACTTC
CASTPPTQETQYF
>-|-|14|TRBV6-4|TRBJ1-4
TGTGCCAGCAGAGGACAGTTGAATCATGAAAAACTGTTTTTT
CASRGQLNHEKLFF
>-|-|13|TRBV7-9|TRBJ2-3
TGTGCCAGCAGCTATACAGGGACAGATACGCAGTATTTT
CASSYTGTDTQYF
>TRBD1|-|14|TRBV25-1|TRBJ2-7
TGTGCCAGCAGTGAACCGGGACAGTTAAAAAAGCAGTACTTC
CASSEPGQLKKQYF
>-|-|16|TRBV7-8|TRBJ1-5
TGTGCCAGCAGCTTAAGTTGGTTTAGGGACAATCAGCCCCAGCATTTT
CASSLSWFRDNQPQHF
>TRBD2|-|15|TRBV5-8|TRBJ2-3
TGTGCCAGCAGCTTGGCTTCTAGCGGGGGAGATACGCAGTATTTT
CASSLASSGGDTQYF
>TRBD1|-|16|TRBV4-2|TRBJ2-7
TGTGCCAGCAGCCAAGATTTCTGGGACAGGGAACCCGAGCAGTACTTC
CASSQDFWDREPEQYF
>-|-|15|TRBV6-5|TRBJ1-4
TGTGCCAGCAGTTACCACCAAGGGACTAATGAAAAACTGTTTTTT
CASSYHQGTNEKLFF
>TRBD1|-|15|TRBV7-2|TRBJ2-5
TGTGCCAGCAGCCACGGACAGGGGGCAAGAGAGACCCAGTACTTC
CASSHGQGARETQYF
>TRBD2|-|15|TRBV5-1|TRBJ2-3
TGCGCCAGCAGCTCGATGACGGGGGGACCAGATACGCAGTATTTT
CASSSMTGGPDTQYF
>-|-|14|TRBV6-5|TRBJ1-2
TGTGCCAGCAGTCCGACAGGAGGGGTCTATGGCTACACCTTC
CASSPTGGVYGYTF
>TRBD2|-|18|TRBV10-3|TRBJ2-1
TGTGCCATCAGCCTAAGACCCGGGACTAGCGGGGGGGCCTTAGAGCAGTTCTTC
CAISLRPGTSGGALEQFF
>-|-|15|TRBV27|TRBJ2-5
TGTGCCAGCAGTCACAACAGGGTGGTGGGAGAGACCCAGTACTTC
CASSHNRVVGETQYF
>-|-|14|TRBV7-2|TRBJ1-2
TGTGCCAGCAGCTTCGAAGCGTCCGGGGTTGGCTACACCTTC
CASSFEASGVGYTF
>TRBD2|-|18|TRBV5-1|TRBJ2-5
TGCGCCAGCAGCCCCGGGACTAGCGGGGTAGCTGTTCAAGAGACCCAGTACTTC
CASSPGTSGVAVQETQYF
>-|once|13|TRBV3-1/TRBV3-2|TRBJ1-5
TGTGCCAGCAGCCAAGAATCCGTTCAGCCCCAGCATTTT
CASSQESVQPQHF
>-|-|14|TRBV4-1|TRBJ1-4
TGCGCCAGCAGCCAAGACAGCGGAGGGGAAAAACTGTTTTTT
CASSQDSGGEKLFF
>-|-|17|TRBV30|TRBJ1-2
TGTGCCTGGAGTGCCTATCCCTGGACGCCTAGTAACTATGGCTACACCTTC
CAWSAYPWTPSNYGYTF
>TRBD1|-|14|TRBV18|TRBJ1-2
TGTGCCAGCTCACCGGGGGGACAGATCTATGGCTACACCTTC
CASSPGGQIYGYTF
>-|-|14|TRBV19|TRBJ2-7
TGTGCCAGTAAAGGGACCGTCAGCTCCTACGAGCAGTACTTC
CASKGTVSSYEQYF
>-|-|15|TRBV7-9|TRBJ2-7
TGTGCCAGCAGCTTATGGGGACGCAAATCCTACGAGCAGTACTTC
CASSLWGRKSYEQYF
>-|-|14|TRBV7-9|TRBJ1-2
TGTGCCAGCGGGGCGGCGGGGGTGGGCTATGGCTACACCTTC
CASGAAGVGYGYTF
>-|-|14|TRBV5-6|TRBJ2-3
TGTGCCAGCAGCTTGCGCTGGGGGGCAGATACGCAGTATTTT
CASSLRWGADTQYF
>-|-|12|TRBV10-3|TRBJ2-7
TGTGCCGCCCAAGGCTCAGTCTACGAGCAGTACTTC
CAAQGSVYEQYF
>-|once|16|TRBV27|TRBJ2-1
TGTGCCAGCCGAACCACAGGGGGGGGCCTAGTGAATGAGCAGTTCTTC
CASRTTGGGLVNEQFF
>-|-|16|TRBV18|TRBJ1-1
TGTGCCAGCTCACCCACCGCTCCAGTCCCGGTCCCTGAAGCTTTCTTT
CASSPTAPVPVPEAFF
>TRBD2|-|13|TRBV10-1|TRBJ2-3
TGCGCCAGCAGCCGCGGGGGGGCAGATACGCAGTATTTT
CASSRGGADTQYF
>-|few|13|TRBV7-2|TRBJ1-3
TGTGCCAGCAGAAGAAGCTCTGGAAACACCATATATTTT
CASRRSSGNTIYF
>-|-|15|TRBV5-1|TRBJ2-2
TGCGCCAGCAGCTTGAACTCCCGGGGTATTGGGGAGCTGTTTTTT
CASSLNSRGIGELFF
>-|-|13|TRBV11-2|TRBJ2-7
TGTGCCAGCAGCTTAGTAGGAGGCTACGAGCAGTACTTC
CASSLVGGYEQYF
>-|once|18|TRBV18|TRBJ1-1
TGTGCCAGCTCACCACCGAACGGCGTTGACCGGGGCCAGGCTGAAGCTTTCTTT
CASSPPNGVDRGQAEAFF
>-|few|15|TRBV5-1|TRBJ2-7
TGCGCCAGCAGCTTGGATCTGGGGGCCTCCTACGAGCAGTACTTC
CASSLDLGASYEQYF
>-|-|15|TRBV5-1|TRBJ1-2
TGCGCCAGCAGCTTGGCGACAGGACCAGGCTATGGCTACACCTTC
CASSLATGPGYGYTF
>-|-|13|TRBV19|TRBJ2-3
TGTGCCAGTAGTATAGGGAGCGCCCCTCGTCGGTATTTT
CASSIGSAPRRYF
>TRBD1|-|16|TRBV19|TRBJ2-7
TGTGCCAGTAGCAACAGGGGTCGGCTTCTTACCTACGAGCAGTACTTC
CASSNRGRLLTYEQYF
>-|-|12|TRBV9|TRBJ2-7
TGTGCCAGCAGCCCTGGACCTTACGAGCAGTACTTC
CASSPGPYEQYF
>-|-|15|TRBV28|TRBJ1-4
TGTGCCAGCAGTCCCGGGGGAATAACTAATGAAAAACTGTTTTTT
CASSPGGITNEKLFF
>TRBD1|-|15|TRBV6-2/TRBV6-3|TRBJ1-6
TGTGCCAGCAGTTCCTCCCAGGGGGCCCGTTCACCCCTCCACTTT
CASSSSQGARSPLHF
>-|-|16|TRBV5-5|TRBJ2-7
TGTGCCAGCAGCCTGAGCAGGGCAGGGAGCTCCTACGAGCAGTACTTC
CASSLSRAGSSYEQYF
>-|-|11|TRBV7-9|TRBJ2-1
TGTGCCAGCAGCCTTAACAATGAGCAGTTCTTC
CASSLNNEQFF
>-|-|14|TRBV7-9|TRBJ1-3
TGTGCCAGCAGCTTAGCTGAAGGGCGAAACACCATATATTTT
CASSLAEGRNTIYF
>-|-|14|TRBV2|TRBJ1-2
TGTGCACTTCCGCGGGGGGCCCGTAACTATGGCTACACCTTC
CALPRGARNYGYTF
>TRBD1|-|15|TRBV5-5|TRBJ1-4
TGTGCCAGCAGCTCTCAGGGGGCGCTCAGTGAAAAACTGTTTTTT
CASSSQGALSEKLFF
>-|-|14|TRBV5-1|TRBJ2-1
TGCGCCAGCAGCCAGCTCACAGGGTACAATGAGCAGTTCTTC
CASSQLTGYNEQFF
>-|-|15|TRBV5-1|TRBJ2-2
TGCGCCAGCAGCTTGGATCCAGGGACCACCGGGGAGCTGTTTTTT
CASSLDPGTTGELFF
>-|-|14|TRBV13|TRBJ2-5
TGTGCCAGCAGATCGGGGGGCCGGAGTTGGACCCAGTACTTC
CASRSGGRSWTQYF
>-|-|15|TRBV7-2|TRBJ2-1
TGTGCCAGCAGCTTAGTTGGGGCGTCCTACAATGAGCAGTTCTTC
CASSLVGASYNEQFF
>TRBD2|-|14|TRBV5-1|TRBJ2-3
TGCGCCAGCAGCTTGGAGCGGGGGCGAGATACGCAGTATTTT
CASSLERGRDTQYF
>-|once|15|TRBV4-1|TRBJ2-1
TGCGCCAGCAGCCAAGATATTGGGGGTTACAATGAGCAGTTCTTC
CASSQDIGGYNEQFF
>TRBD1|-|13|TRBV2|TRBJ2-7
TGTGCCAGCACGGAGGACAGGTTATACGAGCAGTACTTC
CASTEDRLYEQYF
>-|once|11|TRBV19|TRBJ2-1
TGTGCCAGTAACCTAGGCAATGAGCAGTTCTTC
CASNLGNEQFF
>-|-|16|TRBV4-1|TRBJ2-1
TGCGCCAGCAGCCAAGAACGGGGATATGAGTACAATGAGCAGTTCTTC
CASSQERGYEYNEQFF
>-|-|15|TRBV30|TRBJ1-1
TGTGCCTGGAGTGTATGGCGGGGGGAGGGGGCTGAAGCTTTCTTT
CAWSVWRGEGAEAFF
>TRBD1|-|13|TRBV6-5|TRBJ1-5
TGTGCCAGCAGAGCACAGGGGACACAGCCCCAGCATTTT
CASRAQGTQPQHF
>TRBD2|-|15|TRBV11-2|TRBJ2-1
TGTGCCAGCAGCCGGAGCGGGGGGGCCTACAATGAGCAGTTCTTC
CASSRSGGAYNEQFF
>-|-|17|TRBV9|TRBJ2-3
TGTGCCAGCAGCGTATTTACGCGAAGATCTAGCACAGATACGCAGTATTTT
CASSVFTRRSSTDTQYF
>-|once|15|TRBV28|TRBJ1-4
TGTGCCAGCAGTTTATTCACAGGGATGAATGAAAAACTGTTTTTT
CASSLFTGMNEKLFF